This T cell receptor (beta chain) was identified in a study of T cell changes during pregnancy in multiple sclerosis. Repertoires were generated with immunoSEQ multiplex PCR, while TCRdb's copy carries only in-frame clones and drops some. The sample consists of about 71,000 clones, just over 90% of them appearing once. The CDR3 consists of 16 residues. After removal of 2 bases from V and 3 bases from J, the junction contained 5 bases not matched to a gene. Germline assignment: CDR1 SGHNT and CDR2 YYREEE (reference sequence). V is TRBV5-4 and J is TRBJ1-5; TRBD1 matches 10 bases. This TCR was sampled from a female donor with multiple sclerosis, enrolled in a pregnancy study. This material consisted of peripheral blood, taken in the third trimester of pregnancy. CDR3 bases: TGTGCCAGCAGCTTACGGACAGGGGGGGACAATCAGCCCCAGCATTTT. This gives the protein CASSLRTGGDNQPQHF.